This T cell receptor (beta chain) is from a study of CD8 T cells in Susac syndrome. Germline V gene sequence: CDR1 LNHDA, CDR2 SQIVND (reference sequence). With 3 bases clipped from V and 3 bases from J, the junction kept 11 bases outside the gene matches. The CDR3 sequence is 17 residues long. RNA totalling roughly 0.45 to 1 ug underwent reverse transcription with random hexamers. Across 54 Vbeta and 13 Jbeta, immunoSEQ multiplex PCR amplified TCR beta CDR3. Using its own MiXCR run on the immunoSEQ multiplex PCR reads, TCRdb lists one record per CDR3 protein. The sample shows a few hundred thousand distinct CDR3 sequences, 95% of them seen only once.

The gene calls are TRBV19 and TRBJ2-1, with 7 bases matching TRBD2. Sequencing input: CD4+ T cells from PBMCs. The sequence was obtained from a human donor with multiple sclerosis. CDR3 residues: CASSIRDREEGYNEQFF. CDR3 bases: TGTGCCAGTAGTATCAGGGACCGGGAGGAGGGCTACAATGAGCAGTTCTTC.